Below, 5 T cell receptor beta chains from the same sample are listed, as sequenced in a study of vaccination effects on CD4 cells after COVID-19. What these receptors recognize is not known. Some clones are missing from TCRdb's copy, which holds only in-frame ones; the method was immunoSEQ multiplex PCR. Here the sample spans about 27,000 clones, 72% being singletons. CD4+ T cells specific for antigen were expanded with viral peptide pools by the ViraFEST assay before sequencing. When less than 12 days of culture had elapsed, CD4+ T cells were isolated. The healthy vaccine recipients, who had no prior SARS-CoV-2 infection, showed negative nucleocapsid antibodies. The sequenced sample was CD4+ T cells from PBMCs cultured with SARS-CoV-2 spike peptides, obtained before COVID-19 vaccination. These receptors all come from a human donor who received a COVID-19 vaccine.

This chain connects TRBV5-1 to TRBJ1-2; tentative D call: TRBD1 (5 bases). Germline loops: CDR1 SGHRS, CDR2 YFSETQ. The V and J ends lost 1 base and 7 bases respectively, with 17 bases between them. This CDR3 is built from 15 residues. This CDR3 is CASSLKPGTVGGYTF. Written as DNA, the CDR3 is TGCGCCAGCAGCTTGAAGCCAGGGACGGTGGGTGGCTACACCTTC.

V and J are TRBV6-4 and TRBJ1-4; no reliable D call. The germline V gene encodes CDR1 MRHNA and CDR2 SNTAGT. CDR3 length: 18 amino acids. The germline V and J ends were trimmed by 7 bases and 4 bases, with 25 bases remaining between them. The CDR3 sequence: CASIFMGEQTESNEKLFF. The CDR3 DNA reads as TGTGCCAGCATTTTTATGGGTGAGCAAACCGAAAGTAATGAAAAACTGTTTTTT.

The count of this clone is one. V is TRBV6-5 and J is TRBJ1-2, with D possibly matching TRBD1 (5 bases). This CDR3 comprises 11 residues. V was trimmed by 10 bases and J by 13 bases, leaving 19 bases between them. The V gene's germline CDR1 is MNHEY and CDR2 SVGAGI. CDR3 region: CATMGDLFSTF. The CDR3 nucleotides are TGTGCCACCATGGGGGACCTATTCTCCACCTTC.

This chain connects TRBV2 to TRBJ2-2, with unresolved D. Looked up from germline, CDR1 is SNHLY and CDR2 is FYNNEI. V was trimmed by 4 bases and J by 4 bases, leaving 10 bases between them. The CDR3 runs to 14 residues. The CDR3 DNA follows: TGTGCCAGCAGTGCAGACTTTCTCACCGGGGAGCTGTTTTTT. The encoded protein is CASSADFLTGELFF.

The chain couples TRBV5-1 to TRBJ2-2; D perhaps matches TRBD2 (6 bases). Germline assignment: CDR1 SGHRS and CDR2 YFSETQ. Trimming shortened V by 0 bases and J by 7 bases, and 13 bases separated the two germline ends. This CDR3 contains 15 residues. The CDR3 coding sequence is TGCGCCAGCAGCTTGGCTCGCCTAGCGTTCGGGGAGCTGTTTTTT. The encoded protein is CASSLARLAFGELFF.